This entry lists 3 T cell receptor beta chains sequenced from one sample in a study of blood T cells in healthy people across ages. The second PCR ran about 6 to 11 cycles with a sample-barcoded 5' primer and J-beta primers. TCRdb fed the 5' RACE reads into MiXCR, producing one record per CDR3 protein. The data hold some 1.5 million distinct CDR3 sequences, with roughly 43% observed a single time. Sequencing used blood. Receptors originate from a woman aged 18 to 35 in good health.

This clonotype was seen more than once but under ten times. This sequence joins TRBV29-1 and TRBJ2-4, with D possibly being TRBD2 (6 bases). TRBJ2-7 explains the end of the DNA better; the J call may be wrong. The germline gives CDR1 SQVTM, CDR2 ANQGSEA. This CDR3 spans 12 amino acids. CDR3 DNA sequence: TGCAGCGCCCTCTTTTTTAGCGGCGAGCAGTACTTC. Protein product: CSALFFSGEQYF.

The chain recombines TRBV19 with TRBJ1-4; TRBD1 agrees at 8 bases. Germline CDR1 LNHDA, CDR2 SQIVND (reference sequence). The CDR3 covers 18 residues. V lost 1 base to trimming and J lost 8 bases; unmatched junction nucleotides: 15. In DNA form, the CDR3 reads TGTGCCAGTAGTATAGGACCGGGACAGGTATCAAGCGGAGAAAAACTGTTTTTT. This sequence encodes CASSIGPGQVSSGEKLFF.

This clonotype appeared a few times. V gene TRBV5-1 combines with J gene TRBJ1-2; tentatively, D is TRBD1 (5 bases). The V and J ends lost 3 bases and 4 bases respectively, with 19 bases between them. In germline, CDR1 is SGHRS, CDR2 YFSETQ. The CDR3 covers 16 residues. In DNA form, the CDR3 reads TGCGCCAGCAGCTCCGTGGGACCGAACTCAACCTATGGCTACACCTTC. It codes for CASSSVGPNSTYGYTF.